The T cell receptor beta chain described here comes from a study of vaccination effects on CD4 cells after COVID-19. The CDR3 has 16 residues. Trimming cost V 0 bases and J 8 bases; bases outside gene matches: 10. Germline CDR1 reads SGHRS; CDR2 reads YFSETQ. Antigen-specific CD4+ T cells were expanded with viral peptide pools in the ViraFEST assay before sequencing. After roughly 10 days in culture, the CD4+ T cells were isolated. This individual tested PCR-positive for SARS-CoV-2 infection between March and December 2020. The repertoire was sequenced with immunoSEQ multiplex PCR; TCRdb's copy has only in-frame clones and lacks some. The sample consists of 20,000 to 30,000 clones, approximately 76% of them appearing once. This clone has only a few counts. The antigen remains undetermined.

The source material was CD4+ T cells from PBMCs cultured with SARS-CoV-2 spike peptides, sampled before COVID-19 vaccination. The sequence came from a human donor who had a prior SARS-CoV-2 infection. The chain uses TRBV5-1 and TRBJ2-1; 8 positions match TRBD2. CDR3 DNA: TGCGCCAGCAGCTTGGCGGGGGGAAGCGGGAGCTATGAGCAGTTCTTC. As protein: CASSLAGGSGSYEQFF.